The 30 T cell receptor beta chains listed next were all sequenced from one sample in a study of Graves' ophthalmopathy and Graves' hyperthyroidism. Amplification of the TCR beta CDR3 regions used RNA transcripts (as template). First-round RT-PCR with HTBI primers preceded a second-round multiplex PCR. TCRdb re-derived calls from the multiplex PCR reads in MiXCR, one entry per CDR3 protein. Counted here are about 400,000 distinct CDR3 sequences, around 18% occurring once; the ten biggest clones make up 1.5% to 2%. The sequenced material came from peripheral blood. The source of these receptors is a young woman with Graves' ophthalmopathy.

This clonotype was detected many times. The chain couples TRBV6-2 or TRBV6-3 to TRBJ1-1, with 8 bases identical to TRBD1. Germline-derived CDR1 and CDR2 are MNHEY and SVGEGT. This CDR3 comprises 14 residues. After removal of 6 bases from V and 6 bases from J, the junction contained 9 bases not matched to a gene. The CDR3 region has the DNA TGTGCCAGCAGATTTGACAGGGGATCTTCTGAAGCTTTCTTT. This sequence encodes CASRFDRGSSEAFF.

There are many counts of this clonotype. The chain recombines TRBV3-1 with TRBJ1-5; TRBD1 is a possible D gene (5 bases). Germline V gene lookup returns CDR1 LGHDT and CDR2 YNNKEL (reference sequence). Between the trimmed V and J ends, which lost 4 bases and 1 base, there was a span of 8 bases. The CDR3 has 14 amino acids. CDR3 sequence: CASSPYRSNQPQHF. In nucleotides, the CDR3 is TGTGCCAGCAGCCCGTACAGGAGCAATCAGCCCCAGCATTTT.

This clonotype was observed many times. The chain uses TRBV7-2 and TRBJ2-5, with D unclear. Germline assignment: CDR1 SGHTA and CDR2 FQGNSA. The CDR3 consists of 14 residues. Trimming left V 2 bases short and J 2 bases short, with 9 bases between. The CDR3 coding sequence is TGTGCCAGCAGCTTAATAGGGATTCAAGAGACCCAGTACTTC. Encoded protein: CASSLIGIQETQYF.

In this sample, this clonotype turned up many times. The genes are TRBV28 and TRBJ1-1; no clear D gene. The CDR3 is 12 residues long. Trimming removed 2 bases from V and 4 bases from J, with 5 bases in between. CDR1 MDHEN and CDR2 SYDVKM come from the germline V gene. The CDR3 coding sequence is TGTGCCAGCAGTTTAAGGACCACTGAAGCTTTCTTT. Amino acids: CASSLRTTEAFF.

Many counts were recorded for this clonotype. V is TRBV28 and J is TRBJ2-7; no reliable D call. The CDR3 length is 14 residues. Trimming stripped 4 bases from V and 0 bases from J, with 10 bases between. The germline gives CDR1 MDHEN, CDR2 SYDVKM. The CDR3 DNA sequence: TGTGCCAGCAGTTCCGGACGGGTCTCCTACGAGCAGTACTTC. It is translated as CASSSGRVSYEQYF.

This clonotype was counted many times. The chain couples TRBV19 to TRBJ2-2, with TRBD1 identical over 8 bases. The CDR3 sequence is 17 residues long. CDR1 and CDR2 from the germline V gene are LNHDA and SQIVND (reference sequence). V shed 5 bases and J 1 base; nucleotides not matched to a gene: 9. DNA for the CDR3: TGTGCCAGTAGTGAACTCGGACAGGGTGGGAACACCGGGGAGCTGTTTTTT. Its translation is CASSELGQGGNTGELFF. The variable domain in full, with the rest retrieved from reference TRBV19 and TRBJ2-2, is DGGITQSPKYLFRKEGQNVTLSCEQNLNHDAMYWYRQDPGQGLRLIYYSQIVNDFQKGDIAEGYSVSREKKESFPLTVTSAQKNPTAFYLCASSELGQGGNTGELFFGEGSRLTVL.

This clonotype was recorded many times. The DNA for the CDR3 is TGTGCCAGCAGTACTGGGGGGCTAGCGGAACAAGAGACCCAGTACTTC. Protein: CASSTGGLAEQETQYF. This chain connects TRBV6-5 to TRBJ2-5, with a weak D call TRBD2 (7 bases). This CDR3 contains 16 residues. The V gene lost 5 bases and the J gene lost 2 bases, with 18 bases spanning the gap. Germline V CDR1 and CDR2: MNHEY, SVGAGI.

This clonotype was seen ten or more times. CDR3 nucleotide sequence: TGTGCCAGCAGTGAATCCCGGGACAGTTCCTACGAGCAGTACTTC. Its protein product is CASSESRDSSYEQYF. The chain combines TRBV6-1 with TRBJ2-7; 7 bases match TRBD1. The CDR3 extends over 15 amino acids. Per germline, CDR1 MNHNS and CDR2 SASEGT. The trim removed 2 bases at V and 1 base at J, leaving 5 bases unmatched.

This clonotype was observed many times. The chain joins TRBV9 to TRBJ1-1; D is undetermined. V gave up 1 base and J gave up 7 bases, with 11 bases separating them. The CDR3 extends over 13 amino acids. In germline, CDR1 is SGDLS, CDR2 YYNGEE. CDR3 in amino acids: CASSVTPRIEAFF. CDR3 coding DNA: TGTGCCAGCAGCGTAACCCCGCGAATTGAAGCTTTCTTT.

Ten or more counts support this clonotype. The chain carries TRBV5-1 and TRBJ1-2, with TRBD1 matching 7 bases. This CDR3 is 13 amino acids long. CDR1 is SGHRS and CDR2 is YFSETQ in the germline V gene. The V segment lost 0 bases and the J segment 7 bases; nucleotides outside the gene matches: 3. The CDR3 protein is CASSLATGSGYTF. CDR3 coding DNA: TGCGCCAGCAGCTTGGCGACAGGGAGTGGCTACACCTTC.

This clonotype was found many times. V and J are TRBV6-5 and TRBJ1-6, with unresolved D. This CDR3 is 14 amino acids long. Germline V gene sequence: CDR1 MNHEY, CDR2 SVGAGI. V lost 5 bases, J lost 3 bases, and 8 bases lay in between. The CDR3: CASSTVDYNSPLHF. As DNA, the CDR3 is TGTGCCAGCAGTACGGTGGACTATAATTCACCCCTCCACTTT.

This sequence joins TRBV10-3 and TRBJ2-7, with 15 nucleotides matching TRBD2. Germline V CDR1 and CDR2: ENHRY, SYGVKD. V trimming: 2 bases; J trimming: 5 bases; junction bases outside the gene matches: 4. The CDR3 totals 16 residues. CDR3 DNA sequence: TGTGCCATCAGTGAGAAGGGACTAGCGGGAGGCCACGAGCAGTACTTC. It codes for CAISEKGLAGGHEQYF.

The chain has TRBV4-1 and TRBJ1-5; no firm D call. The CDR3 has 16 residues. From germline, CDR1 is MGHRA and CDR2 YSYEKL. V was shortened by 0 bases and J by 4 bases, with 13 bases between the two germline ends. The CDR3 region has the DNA TGCGCCAGCAGCCAAGAAAGTGGGATGGGGAATCAGCCCCAGCATTTT. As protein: CASSQESGMGNQPQHF.

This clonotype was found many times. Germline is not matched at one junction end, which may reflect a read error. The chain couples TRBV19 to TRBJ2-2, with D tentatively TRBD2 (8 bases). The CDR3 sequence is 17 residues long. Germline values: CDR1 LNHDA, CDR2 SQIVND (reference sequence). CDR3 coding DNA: TGTGCCAGTAGAATAGCGGGGACAGTTTACTCCACCGGGGAGCTGTTTTTT. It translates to CASRIAGTVYSTGELFF.

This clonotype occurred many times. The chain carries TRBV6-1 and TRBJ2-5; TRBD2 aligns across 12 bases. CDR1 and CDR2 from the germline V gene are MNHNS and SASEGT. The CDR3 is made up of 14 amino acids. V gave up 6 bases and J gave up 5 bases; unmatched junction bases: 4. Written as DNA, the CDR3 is TGTGCCAGCAGGAGAGGGACTAGCGGGGAGACCCAGTACTTC. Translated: CASRRGTSGETQYF.

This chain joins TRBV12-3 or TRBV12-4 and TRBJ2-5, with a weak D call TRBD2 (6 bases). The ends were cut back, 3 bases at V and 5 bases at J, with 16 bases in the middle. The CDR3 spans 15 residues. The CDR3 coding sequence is TGTGCCAGCAGTTTGAGAGGCGGCGGAGGGGAGACCCAGTACTTC. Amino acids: CASSLRGGGGETQYF.

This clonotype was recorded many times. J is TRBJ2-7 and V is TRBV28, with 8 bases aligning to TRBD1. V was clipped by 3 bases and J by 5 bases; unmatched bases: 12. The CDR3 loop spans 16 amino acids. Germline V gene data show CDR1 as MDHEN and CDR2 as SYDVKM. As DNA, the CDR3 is TGTGCCAGCAGTTTCACCCGGACAGGGACGTCTAACGAGCAGTACTTC. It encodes CASSFTRTGTSNEQYF.

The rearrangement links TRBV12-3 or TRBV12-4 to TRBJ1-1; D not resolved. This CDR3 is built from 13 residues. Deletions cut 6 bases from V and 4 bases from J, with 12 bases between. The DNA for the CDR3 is TGTGCCAGCAGACTACCGGGGATCACTGAAGCTTTCTTT. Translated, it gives CASRLPGITEAFF.

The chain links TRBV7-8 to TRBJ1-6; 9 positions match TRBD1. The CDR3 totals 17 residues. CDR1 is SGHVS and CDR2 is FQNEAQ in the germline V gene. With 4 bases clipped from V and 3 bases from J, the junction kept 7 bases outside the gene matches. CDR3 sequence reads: CASSYTGTGLYNSPLHF. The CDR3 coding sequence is TGTGCCAGCAGCTACACCGGGACAGGGCTCTATAATTCACCCCTCCACTTT.

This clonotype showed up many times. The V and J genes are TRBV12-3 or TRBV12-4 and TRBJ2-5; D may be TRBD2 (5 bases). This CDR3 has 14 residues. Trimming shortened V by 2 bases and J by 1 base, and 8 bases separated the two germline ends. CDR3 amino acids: CASSLYLAQETQYF. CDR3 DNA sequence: TGTGCCAGCAGTTTATATCTAGCCCAAGAGACCCAGTACTTC.

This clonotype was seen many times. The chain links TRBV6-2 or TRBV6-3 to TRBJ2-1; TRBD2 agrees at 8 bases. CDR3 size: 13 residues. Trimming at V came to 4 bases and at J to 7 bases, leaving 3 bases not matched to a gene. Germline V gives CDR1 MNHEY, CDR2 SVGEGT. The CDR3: CASSSLAENEQFF. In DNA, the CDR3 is TGTGCCAGCAGTTCACTAGCGGAAAATGAGCAGTTCTTC.

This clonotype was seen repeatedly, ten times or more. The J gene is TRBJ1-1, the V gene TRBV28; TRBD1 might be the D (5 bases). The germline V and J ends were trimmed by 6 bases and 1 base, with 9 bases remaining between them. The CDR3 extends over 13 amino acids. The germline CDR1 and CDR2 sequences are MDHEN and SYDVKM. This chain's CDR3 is CASRDTENTEAFF. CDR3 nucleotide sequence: TGTGCCAGCAGGGACACAGAGAACACTGAAGCTTTCTTT. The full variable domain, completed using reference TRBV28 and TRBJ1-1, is DVKVTQSSRYLVKRTGEKVFLECVQDMDHENMFWYRQDPGLGLRLIYFSYDVKMKEKGDIPEGYSVSREKKERFSLILESASTNQTSMYLCASRDTENTEAFFGQGTRLTVV.

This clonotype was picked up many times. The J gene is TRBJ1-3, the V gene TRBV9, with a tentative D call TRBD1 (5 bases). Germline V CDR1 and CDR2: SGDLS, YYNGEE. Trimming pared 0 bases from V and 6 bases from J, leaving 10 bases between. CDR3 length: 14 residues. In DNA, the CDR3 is TGTGCCAGCAGCGTAGTGGGGGAACTAAACACCATATATTTT. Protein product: CASSVVGELNTIYF.

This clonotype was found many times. The chain's CDR3 is CSARGAIRGTEAFF. The CDR3 bases are TGCAGTGCTAGAGGGGCCATCCGCGGCACTGAAGCTTTCTTT. The genes are TRBV20-1 and TRBJ1-1; D not resolved. Trimming took off 1 base at V and 4 bases at J, with 13 bases between the two ends. CDR1 is DFQATT, CDR2 SNEGSKA, per germline (reference sequence). This CDR3 region has 14 residues.

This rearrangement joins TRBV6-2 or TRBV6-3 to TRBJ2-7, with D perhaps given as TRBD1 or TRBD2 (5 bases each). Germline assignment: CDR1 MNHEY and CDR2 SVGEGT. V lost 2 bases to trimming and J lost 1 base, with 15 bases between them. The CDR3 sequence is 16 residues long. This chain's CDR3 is CASSYGRAGRSYEQYF. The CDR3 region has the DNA TGTGCCAGCAGTTACGGCCGGGCAGGGAGATCCTACGAGCAGTACTTC.

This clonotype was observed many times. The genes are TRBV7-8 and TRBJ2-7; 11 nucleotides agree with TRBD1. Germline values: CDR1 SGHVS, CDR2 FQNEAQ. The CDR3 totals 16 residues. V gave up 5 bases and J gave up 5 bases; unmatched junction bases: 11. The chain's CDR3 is CASSPRGQGVPNEQYF. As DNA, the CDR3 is TGTGCCAGCAGCCCCCGGGGACAGGGGGTACCCAACGAGCAGTACTTC.

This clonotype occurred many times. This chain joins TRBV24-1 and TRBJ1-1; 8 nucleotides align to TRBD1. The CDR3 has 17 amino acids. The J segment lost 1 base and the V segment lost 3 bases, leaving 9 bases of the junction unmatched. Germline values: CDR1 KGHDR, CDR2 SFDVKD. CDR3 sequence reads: CATSDGRGPLGNTEAFF. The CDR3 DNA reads TGTGCCACCAGTGATGGCAGGGGGCCTTTAGGGAACACTGAAGCTTTCTTT.

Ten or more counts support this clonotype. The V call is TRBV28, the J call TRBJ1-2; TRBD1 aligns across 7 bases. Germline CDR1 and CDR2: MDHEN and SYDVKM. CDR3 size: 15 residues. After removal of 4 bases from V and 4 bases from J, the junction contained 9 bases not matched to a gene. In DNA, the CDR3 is TGTGCCAGCAGTTATTCAATGGGACAGTCCTATGGCTACACCTTC. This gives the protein CASSYSMGQSYGYTF.

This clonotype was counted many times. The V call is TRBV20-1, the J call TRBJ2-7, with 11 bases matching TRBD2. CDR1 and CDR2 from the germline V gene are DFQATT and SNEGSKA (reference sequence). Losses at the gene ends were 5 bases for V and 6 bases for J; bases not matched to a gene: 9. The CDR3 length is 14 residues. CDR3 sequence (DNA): TGCAGTGCTGGGCCTAGCGGGAGGATTACCGAGCAGTACTTC. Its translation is CSAGPSGRITEQYF.

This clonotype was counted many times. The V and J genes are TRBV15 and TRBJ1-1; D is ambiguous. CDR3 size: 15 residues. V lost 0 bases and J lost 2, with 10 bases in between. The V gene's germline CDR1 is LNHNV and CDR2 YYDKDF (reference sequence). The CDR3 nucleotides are TGTGCCACCAGCAGAGAGACGGGGAGTAACACTGAAGCTTTCTTT. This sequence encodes CATSRETGSNTEAFF.